This TCR beta chain was identified in a study of CD8 T cells in Susac syndrome. V was shortened by 4 bases and J by 6 bases, with 1 base between the two germline ends. Germline loops: CDR1 MGHDK, CDR2 SYGVNS. This CDR3 comprises 10 residues. Reverse transcription of roughly 0.5 to 1 ug RNA was carried out with random hexamers. TCRdb called the immunoSEQ multiplex PCR reads again in MiXCR, with one record for every CDR3 protein. The sample records approximately 280,000 distinct CDR3 sequences, roughly 84% being singletons. This sequence joins TRBV25-1 and TRBJ2-1; D not certain. This clonotype was sampled from a human donor with multiple sclerosis. Sequenced input: CD8+ T cells from PBMCs. The CDR3 loop is CASSANEQFF. CDR3 sequence (DNA): TGTGCCAGCAGTGCCAATGAGCAGTTCTTC. The entire variable domain, with the rest obtained from reference TRBV25-1 and TRBJ2-1, is as follows: EADIYQTPRYLVIGTGKKITLECSQTMGHDKMYWYQQDPGMELHLIHYSYGVNSTEKGDLSSESTVSRIRTEHFPLTLESARPSHTSQYLCASSANEQFFGPGTRLTVL.